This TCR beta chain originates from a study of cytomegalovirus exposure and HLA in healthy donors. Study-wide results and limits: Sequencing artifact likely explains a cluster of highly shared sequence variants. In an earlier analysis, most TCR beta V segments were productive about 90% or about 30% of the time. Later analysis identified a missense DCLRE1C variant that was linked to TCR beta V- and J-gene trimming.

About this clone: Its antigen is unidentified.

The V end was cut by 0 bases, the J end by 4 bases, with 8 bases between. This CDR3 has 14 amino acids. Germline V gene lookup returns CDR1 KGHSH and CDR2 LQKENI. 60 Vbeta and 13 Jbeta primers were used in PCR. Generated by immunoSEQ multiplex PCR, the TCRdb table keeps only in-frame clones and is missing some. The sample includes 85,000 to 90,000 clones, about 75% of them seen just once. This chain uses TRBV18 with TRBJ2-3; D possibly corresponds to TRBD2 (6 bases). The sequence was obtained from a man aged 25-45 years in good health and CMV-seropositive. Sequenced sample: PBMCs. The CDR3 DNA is TGTGCCAGCTCACCACCGGGACTTTCAGATACGCAGTATTTT. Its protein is CASSPPGLSDTQYF.